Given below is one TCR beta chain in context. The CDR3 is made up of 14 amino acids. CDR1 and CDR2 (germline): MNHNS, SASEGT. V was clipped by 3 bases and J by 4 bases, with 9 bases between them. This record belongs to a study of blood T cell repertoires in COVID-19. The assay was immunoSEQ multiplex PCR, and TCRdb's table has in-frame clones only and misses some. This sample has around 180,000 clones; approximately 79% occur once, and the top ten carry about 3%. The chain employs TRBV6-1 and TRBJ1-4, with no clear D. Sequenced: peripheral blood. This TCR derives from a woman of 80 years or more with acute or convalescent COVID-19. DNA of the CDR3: TGTGCCAGCAGTGACAGAACAGATAATGAAAAACTGTTTTTT. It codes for CASSDRTDNEKLFF.